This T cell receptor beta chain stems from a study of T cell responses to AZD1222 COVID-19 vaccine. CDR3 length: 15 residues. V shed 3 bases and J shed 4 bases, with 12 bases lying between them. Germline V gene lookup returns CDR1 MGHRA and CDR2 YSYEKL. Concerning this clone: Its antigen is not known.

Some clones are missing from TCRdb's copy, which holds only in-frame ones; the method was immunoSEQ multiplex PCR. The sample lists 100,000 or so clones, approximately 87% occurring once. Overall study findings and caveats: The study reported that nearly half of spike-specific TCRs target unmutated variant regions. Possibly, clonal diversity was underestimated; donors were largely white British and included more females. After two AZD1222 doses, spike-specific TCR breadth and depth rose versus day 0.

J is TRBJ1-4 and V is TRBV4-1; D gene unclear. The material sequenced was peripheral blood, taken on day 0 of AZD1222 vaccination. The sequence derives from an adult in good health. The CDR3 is CASSQNSGFNEKLFF. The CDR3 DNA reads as TGCGCCAGCAGCCAGAACTCGGGGTTTAATGAAAAACTGTTTTTT.